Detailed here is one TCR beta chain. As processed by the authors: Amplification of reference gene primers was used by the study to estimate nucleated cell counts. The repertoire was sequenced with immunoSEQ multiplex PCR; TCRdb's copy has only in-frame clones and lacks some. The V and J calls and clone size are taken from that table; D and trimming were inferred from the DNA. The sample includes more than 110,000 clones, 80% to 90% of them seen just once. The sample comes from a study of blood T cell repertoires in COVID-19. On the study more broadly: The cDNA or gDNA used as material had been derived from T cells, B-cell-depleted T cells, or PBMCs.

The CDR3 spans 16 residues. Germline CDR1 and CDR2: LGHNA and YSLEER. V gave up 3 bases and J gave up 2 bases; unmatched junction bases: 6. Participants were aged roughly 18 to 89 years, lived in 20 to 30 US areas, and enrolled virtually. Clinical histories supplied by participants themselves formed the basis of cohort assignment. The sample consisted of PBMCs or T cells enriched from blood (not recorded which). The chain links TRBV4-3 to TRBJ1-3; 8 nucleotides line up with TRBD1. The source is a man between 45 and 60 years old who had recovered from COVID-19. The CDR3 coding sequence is TGCGCCAGCAGCCAGTTCCCAGGGGGCACTGGAAACACCATATATTTT. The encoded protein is CASSQFPGGTGNTIYF.